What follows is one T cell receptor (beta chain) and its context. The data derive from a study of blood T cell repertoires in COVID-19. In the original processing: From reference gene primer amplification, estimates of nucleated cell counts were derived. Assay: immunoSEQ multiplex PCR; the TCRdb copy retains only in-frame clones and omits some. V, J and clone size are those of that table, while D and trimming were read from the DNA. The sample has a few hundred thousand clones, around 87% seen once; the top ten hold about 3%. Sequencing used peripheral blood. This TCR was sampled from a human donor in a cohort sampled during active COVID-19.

As DNA, the CDR3 is TGTGCCAGTAGTATCAGCCTAGCGGAAACAGATACGCAGTATTTT. Translated: CASSISLAETDTQYF. V and J are TRBV19 and TRBJ2-3; 7 bases line up with TRBD2. CDR1 LNHDA and CDR2 SQIVND come from the germline V gene (reference sequence). V lost 3 bases to trimming and J lost 3 bases; unmatched junction nucleotides: 6. The CDR3 is made up of 15 amino acids.